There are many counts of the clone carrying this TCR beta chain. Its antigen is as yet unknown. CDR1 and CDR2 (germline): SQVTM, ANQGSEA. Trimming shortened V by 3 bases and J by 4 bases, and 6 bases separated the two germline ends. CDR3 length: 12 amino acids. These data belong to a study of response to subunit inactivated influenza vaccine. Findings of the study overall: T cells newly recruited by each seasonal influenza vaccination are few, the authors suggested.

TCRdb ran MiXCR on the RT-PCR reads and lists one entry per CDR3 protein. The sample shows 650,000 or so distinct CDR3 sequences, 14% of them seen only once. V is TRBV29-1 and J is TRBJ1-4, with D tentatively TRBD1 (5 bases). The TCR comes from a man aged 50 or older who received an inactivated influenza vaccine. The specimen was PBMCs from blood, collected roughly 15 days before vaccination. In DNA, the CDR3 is TGCAGCGTTGACAGGGTTAATGAAAAACTGTTTTTT. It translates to CSVDRVNEKLFF.